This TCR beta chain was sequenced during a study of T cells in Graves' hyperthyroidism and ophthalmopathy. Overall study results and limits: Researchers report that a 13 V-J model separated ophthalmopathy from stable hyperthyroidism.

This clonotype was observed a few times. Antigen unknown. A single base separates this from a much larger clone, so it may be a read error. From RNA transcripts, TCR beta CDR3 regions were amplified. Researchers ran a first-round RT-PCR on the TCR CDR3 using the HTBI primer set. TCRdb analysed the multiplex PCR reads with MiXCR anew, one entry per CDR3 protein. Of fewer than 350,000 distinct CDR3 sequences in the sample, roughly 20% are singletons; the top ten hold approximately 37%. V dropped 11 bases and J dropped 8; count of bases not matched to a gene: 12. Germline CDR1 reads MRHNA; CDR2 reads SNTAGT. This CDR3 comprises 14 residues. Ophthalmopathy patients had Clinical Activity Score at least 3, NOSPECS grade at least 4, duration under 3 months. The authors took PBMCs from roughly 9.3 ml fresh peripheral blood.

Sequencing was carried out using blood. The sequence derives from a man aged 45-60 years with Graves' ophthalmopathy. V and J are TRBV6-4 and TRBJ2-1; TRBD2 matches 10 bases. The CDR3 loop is CAGRGAGGPYEQFF. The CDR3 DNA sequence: TGTGCCGGCCGGGGAGCGGGAGGGCCGTATGAGCAGTTCTTC.